This TCR beta chain originates from a study of shared clonotypes between healthy human individuals. Study outcomes and limitations: In this cohort, only blood was sampled, and tissue repertoires likely differ. Expectations were that clonotype sharing among donors would be affected by sequencing depth.

Regarding this clone: Its antigen is not identified.

Donors, healthy HIV-negative adults, lacked recent acute infections or vaccinations. The material for each subset, its genomic DNA, was split evenly across several immunoSEQ plates. Data came from immunoSEQ multiplex PCR; TCRdb stores just in-frame clones and leaves some out. The table includes around 2.3 million clones, roughly 95% detected once. The CDR3 totals 15 residues. Trimming pared 10 bases from V and 3 bases from J, leaving 22 bases between. Germline V gene data show CDR1 as MNHEY and CDR2 as SVGAGI. The V call is TRBV6-5, the J call TRBJ2-7; the D call may be TRBD1 or TRBD2 (5 bases each). The sample taken for sequencing was naive CD4+ T cells sorted from blood. Subset noted: CD45RA+ positively selected. The clonotype comes from a man aged 18-30 years in good health. CDR3 amino acids: CATRPGPPRDYEQYF. CDR3 bases: TGTGCCACTAGACCGGGACCTCCTCGCGACTACGAGCAGTACTTC.